This T cell receptor (beta chain) was retrieved from a study of blood T cell repertoires in COVID-19. Looking at the study overall: Sources were T cells, B-cell-depleted T cells, or PBMCs; the material itself was cDNA or gDNA.

Profiling relied on immunoSEQ multiplex PCR, and the TCRdb table lists in-frame clones only, not all of them. This sample yields fewer than 85,000 clones, of which roughly 91% are seen a single time; under 1.1% belongs to the top ten. In germline, CDR1 is LNHDA, CDR2 SQIVND (reference sequence). V gave up 7 bases and J gave up 4 bases, with 13 bases separating them. The length of the CDR3 is 13 residues. What was sequenced was peripheral blood. This receptor was obtained from a woman between 45 and 65 years old in a cohort sampled during active COVID-19. The chain recombines TRBV19 with TRBJ1-2, with D unresolved. CDR3 nucleotide sequence: TGTGCCAGTATGGGTGGCGGCAGCTATGGCTACACCTTC. Protein: CASMGGGSYGYTF.